This record concerns one TCR beta chain sequence. As yet, its antigen is unknown. Reverse transcription of roughly 0.45 to 1 ug RNA used random hexamers. Amplification of TCR beta CDR3 by immunoSEQ multiplex PCR spanned 54 Vbeta and 13 Jbeta. Using its own MiXCR run on the immunoSEQ multiplex PCR reads, TCRdb lists one record per CDR3 protein. Among 85,000 to 120,000 distinct CDR3 sequences listed, roughly 94% were seen once. This CDR3 has 13 residues. V shed 5 bases and J shed 0 bases, with 7 bases lying between them. CD8+ and CD4+ blood T cells underwent TCR beta sequencing. This sample stems from a study of CD8 T cells in Susac syndrome. On the study more broadly: Patients with Susac syndrome were therapy-naive, on corticosteroids, or on intravenous immunoglobulin alone at blood draw. Study-wide points: Among active patients and in TEMRA cells, CD8+ clonal expansion in Susac reached its peak.

Source material: CD8+ T cells from PBMCs. The sequence came from a human donor with Susac syndrome. The V and J genes are TRBV12-3 or TRBV12-4 and TRBJ1-1; D not certain. Here the CDR3 reads CASSQLLNTEAFF. The CDR3 DNA is TGTGCCAGCAGTCAGTTATTGAACACTGAAGCTTTCTTT.